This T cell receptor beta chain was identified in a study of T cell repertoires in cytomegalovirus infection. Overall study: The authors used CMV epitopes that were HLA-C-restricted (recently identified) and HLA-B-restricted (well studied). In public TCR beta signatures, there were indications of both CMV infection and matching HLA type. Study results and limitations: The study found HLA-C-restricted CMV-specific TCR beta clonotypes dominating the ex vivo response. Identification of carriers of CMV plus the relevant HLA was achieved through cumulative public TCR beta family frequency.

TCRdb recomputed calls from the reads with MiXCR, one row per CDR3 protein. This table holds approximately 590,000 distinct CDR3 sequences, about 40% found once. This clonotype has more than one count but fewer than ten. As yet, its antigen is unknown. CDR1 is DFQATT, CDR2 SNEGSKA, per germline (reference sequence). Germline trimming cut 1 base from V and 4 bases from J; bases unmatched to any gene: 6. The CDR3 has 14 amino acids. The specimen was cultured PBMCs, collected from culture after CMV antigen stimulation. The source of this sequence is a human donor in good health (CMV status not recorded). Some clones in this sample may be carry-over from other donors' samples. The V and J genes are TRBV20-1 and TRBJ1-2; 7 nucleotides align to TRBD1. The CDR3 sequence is CSARGWEGAYGYTF. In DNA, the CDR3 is TGCAGTGCTAGAGGGTGGGAGGGGGCCTATGGCTACACCTTC.